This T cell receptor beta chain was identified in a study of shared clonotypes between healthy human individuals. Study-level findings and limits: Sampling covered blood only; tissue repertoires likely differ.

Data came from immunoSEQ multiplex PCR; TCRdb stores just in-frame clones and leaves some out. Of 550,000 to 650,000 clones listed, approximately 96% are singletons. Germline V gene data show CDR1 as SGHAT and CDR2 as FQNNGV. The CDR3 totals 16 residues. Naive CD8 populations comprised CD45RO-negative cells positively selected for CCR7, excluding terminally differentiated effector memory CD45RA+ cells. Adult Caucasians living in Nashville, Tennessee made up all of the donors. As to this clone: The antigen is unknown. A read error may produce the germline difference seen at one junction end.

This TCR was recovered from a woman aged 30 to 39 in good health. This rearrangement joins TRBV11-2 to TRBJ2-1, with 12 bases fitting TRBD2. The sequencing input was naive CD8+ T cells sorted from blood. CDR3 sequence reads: CAGSFGLAGLIDEQFF. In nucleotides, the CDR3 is TGTGCCGGCAGCTTCGGACTAGCGGGATTGATCGATGAGCAGTTCTTC.